The 13 T cell receptor beta chains below all came from one sample that was sequenced in a study of blood T cells in healthy people across ages. The second PCR ran roughly 7 to 12 cycles with a sample-barcoded 5' primer and J-beta primers. TCRdb reanalysed the 5' RACE reads using MiXCR and keeps one entry per CDR3 protein. Among more than 1,000,000 distinct CDR3 sequences, almost 25% were seen once, and the ten largest hold about 0.72%. These records were also assigned to another study, of T cells of mothers and their children.

Specimen: blood. The receptors originated from a girl aged 2-10 years in good health.

Notes on this clonotype: The junction shows a germline mismatch at one end, possibly a read error. The chain links TRBV28 to TRBJ2-3; D uncertain. This CDR3 contains 12 residues. Germline V CDR1 and CDR2: MDHEN, SYDVKM. CDR3 coding DNA: TGTGCCAGCAGCAGCCCCTACGGGCCCGAAAATTTT. This encodes CASSSPYGPENF.

The chain combines TRBV6-5 with TRBJ2-3; 16 bases align to TRBD2. The CDR3 runs to 17 residues. Germline V gene lookup returns CDR1 MNHEY and CDR2 SVGAGI. The V segment lost 4 bases and the J segment 5 bases; nucleotides outside the gene matches: 6. The CDR3 bases are TGTGCCAGCAGTTGGGGACTAGCGGGAGGGCTGGGAGATACGCAGTATTTT. Amino acid sequence: CASSWGLAGGLGDTQYF.

This clonotype was picked up a small number of times. One junction end does not reproduce the germline sequence, and a read error may be involved. V and J are TRBV4-3 and TRBJ2-1; no clear D gene. The CDR3 extends over 13 amino acids. Germline assignment: CDR1 LGHNA and CDR2 YSLEER. The CDR3 coding sequence is TGCGCCAGCAGCCAAAACTCCTACAATGAGCAGCTCTTC. Its translation is CASSQNSYNEQLF.

This clonotype was counted between two and nine times. This rearrangement joins TRBV12-3 or TRBV12-4 to TRBJ2-7, with 8 bases lining up with TRBD1. Losses at the gene ends were 6 bases for V and 4 bases for J; bases not matched to a gene: 8. This CDR3 is built from 14 residues. CDR3 in DNA: TGTGCCAGCAGACTGACAGGGGTTCTATACGAGCAGTACTTC. Protein: CASRLTGVLYEQYF.

This clonotype has just a few counts. The chain is built from TRBV9 and TRBJ2-7; the D is unclear. The germline gives CDR1 SGDLS, CDR2 YYNGEE. The CDR3 runs to 13 residues. Trimming cost V 2 bases and J 5 bases, with 11 bases left between them. In DNA form, the CDR3 reads TGTGCCAGCAGCGTGTCGGACGTCAACGAGCAGTACTTC. Translated, it gives CASSVSDVNEQYF. The full variable domain, completed using reference TRBV9 and TRBJ2-7, is DSGVTQTPKHLITATGQRVTLRCSPRSGDLSVYWYQQSLDQGLQFLIQYYNGEERAKGNILERFSAQQFPDLHSELNLSSLELGDSALYFCASSVSDVNEQYFGPGTRLTVT.

This clonotype was found a few times. The chain uses TRBV4-1 and TRBJ1-6; D perhaps matches TRBD1 (5 bases). The ends were cut back, 1 base at V and 1 base at J, with 11 bases in the middle. The CDR3 runs to 17 residues. The V gene's germline CDR1 is MGHRA and CDR2 YSYEKL. The CDR3 reads CASSQGNQGSYNSPLHF. The DNA of the CDR3 is TGCGCCAGCAGCCAAGGCAATCAGGGTTCCTATAATTCACCCCTCCACTTT.

The chain employs TRBV20-1 and TRBJ2-7; 7 bases align to TRBD1. CDR1 DFQATT and CDR2 SNEGSKA come from the germline V gene (reference sequence). V lost 5 bases to trimming and J lost 5 bases; unmatched junction nucleotides: 12. CDR3 size: 14 residues. The CDR3 DNA is TGCAGTGCTTCTCGGACAGGAAGTCCCCACGAGCAGTACTTC. It specifies CSASRTGSPHEQYF.

This clonotype was seen a handful of times. DNA for the CDR3: TGTGCCAGCAGCCGAGGGTCCGGGGTAGAGACCCAGTACTTC. Residues: CASSRGSGVETQYF. The rearrangement uses TRBV5-6 and TRBJ2-5; D might be TRBD2 (5 bases). Germline values: CDR1 SGHDT, CDR2 YYEEEE. V was shortened by 4 bases and J by 4 bases, with 14 bases between the two germline ends. The CDR3 contains 14 residues.

This clonotype was seen a few times. J is TRBJ2-1 and V is TRBV15; D gene unclear. Trimming removed 0 bases at V and 0 bases at J, with 12 bases between. The germline V gene has CDR1 LNHNV and CDR2 YYDKDF (reference sequence). CDR3 length: 17 amino acids. Here the CDR3 reads CATSRDLGGSSYNEQFF. DNA of the CDR3: TGTGCCACCAGCAGAGATCTAGGCGGCTCCTCCTACAATGAGCAGTTCTTC. Looking up the rest from reference TRBV15 and TRBJ2-1 gives the full variable domain: DAMVIQNPRYQVTQFGKPVTLSCSQTLNHNVMYWYQQKSSQAPKLLFHYYDKDFNNEADTPDNFQSRRPNTSFCFLDIRSPGLGDTAMYLCATSRDLGGSSYNEQFFGPGTRLTVL.

The genes are TRBV14 and TRBJ1-4; D ambiguous. CDR1 SGHDN and CDR2 FVKESK come from the germline V gene. The CDR3 sequence is 12 residues long. Trimming took off 6 bases at V and 10 bases at J, with 12 bases between the two ends. The CDR3 protein is CASSSLVGKLFF. The CDR3 bases are TGTGCCAGCAGTTCCTTAGTAGGAAAACTGTTTTTT.

The chain is built from TRBV12-3 or TRBV12-4 and TRBJ1-2; no clear D. Between the trimmed V and J ends, which lost 0 bases and 10 bases, there was a span of 12 bases. The CDR3 is 13 amino acids. For the CDR3, the DNA is TGTGCCAGCAGTTTAGCCACCCCCTCGTCCTACACCTTC. Residues: CASSLATPSSYTF.

This clonotype was picked up a small number of times. CDR3: CASSLAGTGGGEQYF. In DNA form, the CDR3 reads TGTGCCAGCAGCTTAGCTGGGACAGGGGGCGGCGAGCAGTACTTC. The V call is TRBV7-9, the J call TRBJ2-7; TRBD1 matches at 12 bases. Germline CDR1 reads SEHNR; CDR2 reads FQNEAQ (reference sequence). Trimming at V came to 0 bases and at J to 6 bases, leaving 3 bases not matched to a gene. The CDR3 loop spans 15 amino acids.

There are a few counts of this clonotype. The J gene is TRBJ2-5, the V gene TRBV4-1, with D uncertain. Germline CDR1 and CDR2: MGHRA and YSYEKL. The V and J ends lost 1 base and 11 bases respectively, with 11 bases between them. The CDR3 extends over 12 amino acids. The CDR3 is CASSQVGFKQYF. In DNA form, the CDR3 reads TGCGCCAGCAGCCAAGTTGGCTTCAAGCAGTACTTC.